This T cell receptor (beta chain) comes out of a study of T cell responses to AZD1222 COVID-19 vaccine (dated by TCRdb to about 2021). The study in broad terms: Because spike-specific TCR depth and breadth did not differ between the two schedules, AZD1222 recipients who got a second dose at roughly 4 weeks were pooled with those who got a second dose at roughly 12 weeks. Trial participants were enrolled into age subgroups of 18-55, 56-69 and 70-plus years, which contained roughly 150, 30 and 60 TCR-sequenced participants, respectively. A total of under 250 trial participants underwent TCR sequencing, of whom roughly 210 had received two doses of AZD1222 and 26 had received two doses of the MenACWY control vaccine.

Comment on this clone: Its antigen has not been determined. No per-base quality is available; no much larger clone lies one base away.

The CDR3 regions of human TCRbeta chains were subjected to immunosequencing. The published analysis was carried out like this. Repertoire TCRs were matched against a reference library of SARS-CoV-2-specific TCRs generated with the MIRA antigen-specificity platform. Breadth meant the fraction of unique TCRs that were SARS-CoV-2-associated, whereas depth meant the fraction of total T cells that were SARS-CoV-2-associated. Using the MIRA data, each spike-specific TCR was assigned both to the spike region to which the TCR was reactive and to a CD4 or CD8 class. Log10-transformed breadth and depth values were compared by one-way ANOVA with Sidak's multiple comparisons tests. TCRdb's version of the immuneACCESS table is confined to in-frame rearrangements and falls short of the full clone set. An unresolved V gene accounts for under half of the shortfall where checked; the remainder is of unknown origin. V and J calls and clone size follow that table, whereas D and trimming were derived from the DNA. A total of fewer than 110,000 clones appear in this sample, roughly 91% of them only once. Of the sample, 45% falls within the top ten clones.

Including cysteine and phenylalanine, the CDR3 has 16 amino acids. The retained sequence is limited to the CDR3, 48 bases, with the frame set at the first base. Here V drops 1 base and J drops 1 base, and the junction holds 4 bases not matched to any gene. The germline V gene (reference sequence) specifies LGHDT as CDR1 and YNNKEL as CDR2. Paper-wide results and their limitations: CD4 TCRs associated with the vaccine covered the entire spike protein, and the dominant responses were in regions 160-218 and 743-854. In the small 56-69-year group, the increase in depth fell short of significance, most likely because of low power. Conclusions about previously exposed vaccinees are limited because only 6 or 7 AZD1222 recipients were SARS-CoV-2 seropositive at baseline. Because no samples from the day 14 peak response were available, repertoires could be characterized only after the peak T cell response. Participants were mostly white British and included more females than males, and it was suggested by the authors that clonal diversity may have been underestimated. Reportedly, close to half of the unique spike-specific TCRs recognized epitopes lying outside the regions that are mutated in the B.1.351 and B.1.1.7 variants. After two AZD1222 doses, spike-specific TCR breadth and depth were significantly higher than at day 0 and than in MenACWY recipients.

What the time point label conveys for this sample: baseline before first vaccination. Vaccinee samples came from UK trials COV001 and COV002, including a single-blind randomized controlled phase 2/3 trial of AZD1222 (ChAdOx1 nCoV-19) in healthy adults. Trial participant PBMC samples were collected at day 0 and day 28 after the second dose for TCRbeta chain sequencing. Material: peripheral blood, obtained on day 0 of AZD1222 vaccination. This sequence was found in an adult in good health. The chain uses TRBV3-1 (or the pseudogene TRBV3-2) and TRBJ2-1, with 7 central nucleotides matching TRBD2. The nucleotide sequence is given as TGTGCCAGCAGCCAAGGCGGGAGTCAATCCTACAATGAGCAGTTCTTC. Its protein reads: CASSQGGSQSYNEQFF.